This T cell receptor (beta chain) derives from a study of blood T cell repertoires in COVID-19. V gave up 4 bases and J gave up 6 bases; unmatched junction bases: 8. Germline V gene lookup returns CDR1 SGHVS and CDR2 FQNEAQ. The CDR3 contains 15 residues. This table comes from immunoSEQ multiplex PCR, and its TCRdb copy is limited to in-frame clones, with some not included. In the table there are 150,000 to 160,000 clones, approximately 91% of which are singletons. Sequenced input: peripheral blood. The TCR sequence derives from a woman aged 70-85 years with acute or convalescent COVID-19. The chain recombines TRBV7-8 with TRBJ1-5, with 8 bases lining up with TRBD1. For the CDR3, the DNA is TGTGCCAGCAGCTCAGGACAGGGAGGTCGTCAGCCCCAGCATTTT. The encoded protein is CASSSGQGGRQPQHF. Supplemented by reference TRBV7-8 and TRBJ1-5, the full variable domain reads GAGVSQSPRYKVAKRGQDVALRCDPISGHVSLFWYQQALGQGPEFLTYFQNEAQLDKSGLPSDRFFAERPEGSVSTLKIQRTQQEDSAVYLCASSSGQGGRQPQHFGDGTRLSIL.